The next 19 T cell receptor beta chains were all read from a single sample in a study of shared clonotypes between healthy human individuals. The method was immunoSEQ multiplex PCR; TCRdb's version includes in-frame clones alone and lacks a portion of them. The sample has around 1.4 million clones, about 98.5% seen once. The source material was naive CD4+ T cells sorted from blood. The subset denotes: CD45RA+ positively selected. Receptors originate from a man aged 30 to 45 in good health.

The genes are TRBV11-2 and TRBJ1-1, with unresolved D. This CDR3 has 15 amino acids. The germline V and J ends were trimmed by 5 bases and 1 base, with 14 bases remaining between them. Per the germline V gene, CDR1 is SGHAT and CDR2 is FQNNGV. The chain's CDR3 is CASSPFGQTNTEAFF. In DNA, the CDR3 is TGTGCCAGCAGCCCGTTCGGGCAAACGAACACTGAAGCTTTCTTT.

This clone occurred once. Here the CDR3 reads CASSLRTGGRNTEAFF. Here the CDR3 DNA reads TGTGCCAGCAGCCTTAGGACAGGGGGCAGGAACACTGAAGCTTTCTTT. The V and J genes are TRBV14 and TRBJ1-1, with 11 bases matching TRBD1. In germline, CDR1 is SGHDN, CDR2 FVKESK. Trimming took 4 bases from V and 1 from J; bases not matched to a gene: 5. The CDR3 extends over 16 amino acids.

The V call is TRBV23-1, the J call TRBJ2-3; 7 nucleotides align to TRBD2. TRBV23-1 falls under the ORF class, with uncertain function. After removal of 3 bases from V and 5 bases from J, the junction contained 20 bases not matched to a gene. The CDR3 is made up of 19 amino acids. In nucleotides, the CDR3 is TGCGCCAGCAGTCAGCCCCAAATGCGGCGGGGGTGTTGGCGAGATACGCAGTATTTT. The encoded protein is CASSQPQMRRGCWRDTQYF.

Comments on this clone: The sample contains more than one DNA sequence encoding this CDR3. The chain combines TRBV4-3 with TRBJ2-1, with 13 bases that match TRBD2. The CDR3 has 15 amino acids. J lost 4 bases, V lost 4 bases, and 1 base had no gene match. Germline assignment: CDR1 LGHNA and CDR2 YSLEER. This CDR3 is CASSLGLAGYNEQFF. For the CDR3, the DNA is TGCGCCAGCAGCCTGGGACTAGCGGGGTACAATGAGCAGTTCTTC.

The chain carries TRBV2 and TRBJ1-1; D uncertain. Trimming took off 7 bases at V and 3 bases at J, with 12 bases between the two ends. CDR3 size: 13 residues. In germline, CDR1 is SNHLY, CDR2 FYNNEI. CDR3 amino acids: CASIRDSYTEAFF. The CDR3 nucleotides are TGTGCCAGCATTAGGGATTCATACACTGAAGCTTTCTTT.

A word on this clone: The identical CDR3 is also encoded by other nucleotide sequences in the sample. The CDR3 here is CASSDIAGFGIGKNIQYF. CDR3 nucleotide sequence: TGTGCCAGCAGTGACATAGCGGGCTTTGGGATCGGCAAAAACATTCAGTACTTC. This chain uses TRBV25-1 with TRBJ2-4; 7 bases fit TRBD2. With V trimmed by 3 bases and J by 3 bases, 14 bases remained unmatched. Per the germline V gene, CDR1 is MGHDK and CDR2 is SYGVNS. The CDR3 has 18 amino acids.

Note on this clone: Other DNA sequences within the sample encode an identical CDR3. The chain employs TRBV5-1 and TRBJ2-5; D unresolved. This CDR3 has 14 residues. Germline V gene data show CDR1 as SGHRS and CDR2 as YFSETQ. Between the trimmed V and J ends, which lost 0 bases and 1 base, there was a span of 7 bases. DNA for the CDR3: TGCGCCAGCAGCTTGGCTCCACTCCAAGAGACCCAGTACTTC. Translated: CASSLAPLQETQYF.

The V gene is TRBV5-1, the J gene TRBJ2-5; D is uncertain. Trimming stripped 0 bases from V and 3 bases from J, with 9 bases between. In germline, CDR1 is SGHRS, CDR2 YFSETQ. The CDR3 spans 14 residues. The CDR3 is CASSLVQNKETQYF. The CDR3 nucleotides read TGCGCCAGCAGCTTGGTGCAGAACAAAGAGACCCAGTACTTC.

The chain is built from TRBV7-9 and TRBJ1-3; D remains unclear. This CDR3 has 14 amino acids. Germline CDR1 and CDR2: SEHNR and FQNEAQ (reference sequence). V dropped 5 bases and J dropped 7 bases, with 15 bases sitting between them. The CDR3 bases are TGTGCCAGCAGCGGAAGAGGATTCGGCAACACCATATATTTT. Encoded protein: CASSGRGFGNTIYF.

CDR3 protein: CASSSGAGTYNEQFF. The CDR3, as DNA: TGTGCCAGCAGCTCTGGAGCGGGAACGTACAATGAGCAGTTCTTC. V usage is TRBV13 and J usage is TRBJ2-1; TRBD2 matches 7 bases. V dropped 4 bases and J dropped 4; count of bases not matched to a gene: 7. The germline V gene encodes CDR1 PRHDT and CDR2 FYEKMQ (reference sequence). The CDR3 sequence is 15 residues long.

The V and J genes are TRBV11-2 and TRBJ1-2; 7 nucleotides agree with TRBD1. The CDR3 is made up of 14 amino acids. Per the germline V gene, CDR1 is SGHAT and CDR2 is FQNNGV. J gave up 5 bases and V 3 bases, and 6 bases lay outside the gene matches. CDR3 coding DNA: TGTGCCAGCAGCTTGGTGACGGGACAGTATGGCTACACCTTC. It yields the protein CASSLVTGQYGYTF.

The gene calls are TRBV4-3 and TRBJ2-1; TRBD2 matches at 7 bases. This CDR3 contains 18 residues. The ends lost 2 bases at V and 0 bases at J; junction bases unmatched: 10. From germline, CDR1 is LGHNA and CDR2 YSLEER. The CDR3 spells CASSQFVSRGSSYNEQFF. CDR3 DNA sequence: TGCGCCAGCAGCCAATTCGTCTCGCGGGGGAGCTCCTACAATGAGCAGTTCTTC.

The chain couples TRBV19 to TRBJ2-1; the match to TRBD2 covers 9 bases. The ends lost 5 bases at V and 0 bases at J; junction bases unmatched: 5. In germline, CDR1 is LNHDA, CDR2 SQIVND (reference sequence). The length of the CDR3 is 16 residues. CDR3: CASSVLAGISYNEQFF. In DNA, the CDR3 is TGTGCCAGTAGTGTACTAGCGGGCATCTCCTACAATGAGCAGTTCTTC.

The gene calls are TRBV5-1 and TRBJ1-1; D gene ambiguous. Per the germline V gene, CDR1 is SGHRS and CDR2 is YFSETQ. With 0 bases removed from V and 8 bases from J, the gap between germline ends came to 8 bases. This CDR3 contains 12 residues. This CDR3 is CASSLVDQEAFF. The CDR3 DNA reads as TGCGCCAGCAGCTTGGTGGATCAAGAAGCTTTCTTT.

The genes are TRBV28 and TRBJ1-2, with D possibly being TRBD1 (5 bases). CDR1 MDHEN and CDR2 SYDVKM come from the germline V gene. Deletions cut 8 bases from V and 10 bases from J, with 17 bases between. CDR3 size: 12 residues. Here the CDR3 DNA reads TGTGCCAGCGGGGGTCTACAACCCAACTACACCTTC. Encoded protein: CASGGLQPNYTF.

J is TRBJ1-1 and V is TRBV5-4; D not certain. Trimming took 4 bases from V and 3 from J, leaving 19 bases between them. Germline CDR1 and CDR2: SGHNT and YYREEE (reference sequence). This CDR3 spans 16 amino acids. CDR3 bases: TGTGCCAGCAGCCCCGTTCCGATCACCGGGGACACTGAAGCTTTCTTT. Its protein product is CASSPVPITGDTEAFF.

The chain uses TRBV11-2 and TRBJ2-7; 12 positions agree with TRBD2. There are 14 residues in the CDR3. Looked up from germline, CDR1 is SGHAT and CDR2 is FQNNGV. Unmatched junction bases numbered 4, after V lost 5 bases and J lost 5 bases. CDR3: CASSMTSGRDEQYF. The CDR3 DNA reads TGTGCCAGCAGCATGACTAGCGGGAGAGACGAGCAGTACTTC.

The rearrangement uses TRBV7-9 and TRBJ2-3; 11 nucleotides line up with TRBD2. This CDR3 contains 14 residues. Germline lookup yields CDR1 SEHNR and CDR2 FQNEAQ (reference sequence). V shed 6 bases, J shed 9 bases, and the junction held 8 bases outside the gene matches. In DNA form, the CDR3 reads TGTGCCAGCAGGCTGCTAGCGGGAGGTGGGACGCAGTATTTT. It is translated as CASRLLAGGGTQYF.

The CDR3 sequence is CASGQAGQSTDTQYF. CDR3 DNA: TGTGCCAGCGGCCAGGCGGGACAGAGCACAGATACGCAGTATTTT. This rearrangement joins TRBV5-5 to TRBJ2-3; TRBD1 might be the D (7 bases). The CDR3 is 15 residues long. Trimming took 7 bases from V and 0 from J, leaving 15 bases between them. CDR1 and CDR2 from the germline V gene are SGHKS and YYEKEE (reference sequence).